This T cell receptor beta chain stems from a study of OX40 agonist ivuxolimab in advanced cancers. Overall study: Every 2 weeks, ivuxolimab was infused into the patients intravenously at between 0.01 and 10 mg/kg. Checkpoint inhibitors had been given previously to around 38% of patients.

V gave up 4 bases and J gave up 2 bases; unmatched junction bases: 6. This CDR3 is 15 amino acids long. CDR1 SGDLS and CDR2 YYNGEE come from the germline V gene. Prior autoimmune disease or systemic immunosuppression barred patients. Samples were taken at baseline and on day 1 of cycles 4 and 7. Sequencing was performed with immunoSEQ multiplex PCR; in TCRdb, only in-frame clones are kept and a portion is missing. The table lists tens of thousands of clones, approximately 81% of them singletons, with about 17% in the top ten. The input for sequencing was CD4+ or CD8+ T cells sorted from blood, taken in a trial of the OX40 agonist ivuxolimab. This receptor was taken from an adult with an advanced solid tumor such as melanoma, head and neck, liver or kidney cancer. V and J are TRBV9 and TRBJ2-1, with TRBD1 identical over 7 bases. The CDR3 DNA reads TGTGCCAGCAGCTGGGGACAGAGCGCCTACAATGAGCAGTTCTTC. This sequence encodes CASSWGQSAYNEQFF.